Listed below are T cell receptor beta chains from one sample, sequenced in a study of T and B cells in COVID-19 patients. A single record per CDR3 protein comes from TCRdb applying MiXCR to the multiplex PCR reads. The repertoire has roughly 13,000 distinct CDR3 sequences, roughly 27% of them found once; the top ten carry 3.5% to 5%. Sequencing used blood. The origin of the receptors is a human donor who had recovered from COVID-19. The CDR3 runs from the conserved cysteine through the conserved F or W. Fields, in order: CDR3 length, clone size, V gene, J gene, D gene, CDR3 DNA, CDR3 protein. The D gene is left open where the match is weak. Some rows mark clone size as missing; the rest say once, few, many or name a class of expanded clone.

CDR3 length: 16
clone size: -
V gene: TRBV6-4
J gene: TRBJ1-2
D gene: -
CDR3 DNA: TGTGCCAGCAGTGACTCGGATGGGGGCAGGGCGGCAGGCTACACCTTC
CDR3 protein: CASSDSDGGRAAGYTF

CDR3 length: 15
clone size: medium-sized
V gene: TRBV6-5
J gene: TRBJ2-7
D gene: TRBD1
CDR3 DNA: TGTGCCAGCAGTCACGTACCGGGACAGGCCTACGAGCAGTACTTC
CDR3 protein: CASSHVPGQAYEQYF

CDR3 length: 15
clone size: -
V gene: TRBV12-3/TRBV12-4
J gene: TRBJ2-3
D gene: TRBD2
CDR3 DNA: TGTGCCAGCAGTTTTAGCGGGAGTGGCACAGATACGCAGTATTTT
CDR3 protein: CASSFSGSGTDTQYF

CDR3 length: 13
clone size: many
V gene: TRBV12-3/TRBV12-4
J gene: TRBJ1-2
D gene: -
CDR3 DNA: TGTGCCAGCAGTTTGTGGGGGGCGGGTGGCTACACCTTC
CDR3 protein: CASSLWGAGGYTF

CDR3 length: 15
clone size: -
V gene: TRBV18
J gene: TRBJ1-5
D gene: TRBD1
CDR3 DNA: TGTGCCAGCTCACCACTGGGACAGGGAGGCCAGCCCCAGCATTTT
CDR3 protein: CASSPLGQGGQPQHF

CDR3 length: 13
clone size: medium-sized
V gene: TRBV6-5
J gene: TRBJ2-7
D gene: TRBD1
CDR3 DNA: TGTGCCACCGGACAGGGGGGCACGAGCGAGCAGTACTTC
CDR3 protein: CATGQGGTSEQYF

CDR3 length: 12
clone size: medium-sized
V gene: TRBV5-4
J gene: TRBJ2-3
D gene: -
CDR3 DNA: TGTGCCAGCAGTGCTAGCGCGGATACGCAGTATTTT
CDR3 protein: CASSASADTQYF

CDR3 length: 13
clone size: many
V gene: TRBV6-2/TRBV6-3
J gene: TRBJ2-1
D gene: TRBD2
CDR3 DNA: TGTGCCAGCGGACTAGCGGGTTACAATGAGCAGTTCTTC
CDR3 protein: CASGLAGYNEQFF

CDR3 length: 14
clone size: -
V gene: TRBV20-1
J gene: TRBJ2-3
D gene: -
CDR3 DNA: TGCAGTGCCAGTAAGACAGGCAAGACAGATACGCAGTATTTT
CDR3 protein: CSASKTGKTDTQYF

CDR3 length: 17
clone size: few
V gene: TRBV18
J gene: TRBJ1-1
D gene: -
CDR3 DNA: TGTGCCAGCTCACCACAGTATTCAGGGTGGAGCTCCAATGAAGCTTTCTTT
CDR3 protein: CASSPQYSGWSSNEAFF

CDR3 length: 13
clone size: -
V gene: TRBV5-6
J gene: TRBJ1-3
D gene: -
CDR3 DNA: TGTGCCAGCAGCTTGGAAGCTCGTAGCACCATATATTTT
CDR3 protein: CASSLEARSTIYF

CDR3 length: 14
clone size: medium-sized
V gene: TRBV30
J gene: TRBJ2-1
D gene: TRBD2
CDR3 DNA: TGTGCCTGGAGTGTACTCGGGAGGGCCAATGAGCAGTTCTTC
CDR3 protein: CAWSVLGRANEQFF

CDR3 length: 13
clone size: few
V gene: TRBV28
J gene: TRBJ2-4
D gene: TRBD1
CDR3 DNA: TGTGCCAGCAGGACAGGGGGGGTTAGCATTCAGTACTTC
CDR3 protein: CASRTGGVSIQYF

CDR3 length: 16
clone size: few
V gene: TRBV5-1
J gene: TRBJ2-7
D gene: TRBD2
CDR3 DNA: TGCGCCAGCAGCCCACCTGGACTAGCTGTTACCTACGAGCAGTACTTC
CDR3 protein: CASSPPGLAVTYEQYF

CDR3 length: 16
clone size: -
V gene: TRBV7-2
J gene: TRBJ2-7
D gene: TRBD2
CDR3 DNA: TGTGCCAGCAGCTTAGGACTAGCGGCAGAACCCTACGAGCAGTACTTC
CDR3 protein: CASSLGLAAEPYEQYF

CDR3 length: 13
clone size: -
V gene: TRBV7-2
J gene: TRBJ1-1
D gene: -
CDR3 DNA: TGTGCCAGCAGCCGAAAGATAGACAGCGAAGCTTTCTTT
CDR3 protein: CASSRKIDSEAFF

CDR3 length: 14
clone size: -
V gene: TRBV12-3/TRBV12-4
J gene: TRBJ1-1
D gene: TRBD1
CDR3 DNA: TGTGCCAGCAGTTTAAGTCCGGACAGGACTGAAGCTTTCTTT
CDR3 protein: CASSLSPDRTEAFF

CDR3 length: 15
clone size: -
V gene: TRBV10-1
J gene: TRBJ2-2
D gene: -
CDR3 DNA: TGCGCCAGCAGTGAGCCCGGGAGAGACACCGGGGAGCTGTTTTTT
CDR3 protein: CASSEPGRDTGELFF

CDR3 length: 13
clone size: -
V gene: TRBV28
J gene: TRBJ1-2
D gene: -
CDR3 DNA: TGTGCCGGGGGACCAGGGAATCCCTATGGCTACACCTTC
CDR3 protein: CAGGPGNPYGYTF

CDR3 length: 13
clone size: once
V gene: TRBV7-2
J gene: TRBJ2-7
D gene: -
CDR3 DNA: TGTGCCAGCAGCTTAGAACGAAACTACGAGCAGTACTTC
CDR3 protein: CASSLERNYEQYF

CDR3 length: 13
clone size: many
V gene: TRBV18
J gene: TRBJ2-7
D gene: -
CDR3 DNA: TGTGCCAGCTCACCTCAGGGGACCTACGAGCAGTACTTC
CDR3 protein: CASSPQGTYEQYF

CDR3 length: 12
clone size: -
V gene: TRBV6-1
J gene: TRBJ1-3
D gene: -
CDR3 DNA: TGTGCCAGCAGTGCCCCTGGAAACACCATATATTTT
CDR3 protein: CASSAPGNTIYF

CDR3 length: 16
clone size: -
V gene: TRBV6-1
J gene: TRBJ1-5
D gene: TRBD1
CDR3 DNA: TGTGCCAGCAGTGAGGGGACAGCATATAGCAATCAGCCCCAGCATTTT
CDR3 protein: CASSEGTAYSNQPQHF

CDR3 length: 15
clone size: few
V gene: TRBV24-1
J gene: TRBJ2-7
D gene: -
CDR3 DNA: TGTGCCACCAGTGATTCGGGGCTTGCTCCCTACGAGCAGTACTTC
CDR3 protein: CATSDSGLAPYEQYF

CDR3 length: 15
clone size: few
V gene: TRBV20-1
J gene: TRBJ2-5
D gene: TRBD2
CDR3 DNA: TGCAGTGCTAGAGCCAGCGGGGGGGACCAAGAGACCCAGTACTTC
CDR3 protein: CSARASGGDQETQYF

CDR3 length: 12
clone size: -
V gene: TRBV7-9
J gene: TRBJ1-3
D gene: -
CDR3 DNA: TGTGCCAGCAGCTTAGAGGGAAACACCATATATTTT
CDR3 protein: CASSLEGNTIYF

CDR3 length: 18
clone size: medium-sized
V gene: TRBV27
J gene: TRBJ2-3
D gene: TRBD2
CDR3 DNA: TGTGCCAGCAGTAGAGGGTCGGGTCGACTAGCGGGTGCTAATACGCAGTATTTT
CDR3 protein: CASSRGSGRLAGANTQYF

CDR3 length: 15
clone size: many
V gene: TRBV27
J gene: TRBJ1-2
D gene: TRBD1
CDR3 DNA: TGTGCCAGCAGTTTGGCGACAGGGGGCAATTATGGCTACACCTTC
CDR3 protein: CASSLATGGNYGYTF

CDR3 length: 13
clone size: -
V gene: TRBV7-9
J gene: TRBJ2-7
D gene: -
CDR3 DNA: TGTGCCAGCAGCTTAGAGGGAGGCTACGAGCAGTACTTC
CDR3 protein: CASSLEGGYEQYF

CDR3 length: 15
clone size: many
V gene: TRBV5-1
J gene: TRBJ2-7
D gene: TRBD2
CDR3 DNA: TGCGCCAGCAGAGGTAGCGGGAGTGATCCCTACGAGCAGTACTTC
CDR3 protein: CASRGSGSDPYEQYF

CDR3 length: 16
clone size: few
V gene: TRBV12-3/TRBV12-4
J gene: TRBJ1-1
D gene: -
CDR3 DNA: TGTGCCAGCAGTTTAGGTTGGGGACACATGAACACTGAAGCTTTCTTT
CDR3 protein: CASSLGWGHMNTEAFF

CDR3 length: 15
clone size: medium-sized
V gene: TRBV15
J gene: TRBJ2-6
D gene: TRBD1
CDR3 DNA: TGTGCCACCAGACAGGGGGCCAGTGGGGCCAACGTCCTGACTTTC
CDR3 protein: CATRQGASGANVLTF

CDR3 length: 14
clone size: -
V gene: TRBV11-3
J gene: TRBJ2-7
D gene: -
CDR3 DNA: TGTGCCAGCAGCATCTCCAGGGGATTAAACGAGCAGTACTTC
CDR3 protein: CASSISRGLNEQYF

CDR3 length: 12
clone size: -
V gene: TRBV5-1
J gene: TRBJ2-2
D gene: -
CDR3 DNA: TGCGCCAGCAGCTTGAGGGGCGGGGAGCTGTTTTTT
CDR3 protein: CASSLRGGELFF

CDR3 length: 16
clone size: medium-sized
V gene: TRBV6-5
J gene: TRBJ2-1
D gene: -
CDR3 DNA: TGTGCCAGCAGCCGGGACACCCTAGGTGGTAACGATGAGCAGTTCTTC
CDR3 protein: CASSRDTLGGNDEQFF

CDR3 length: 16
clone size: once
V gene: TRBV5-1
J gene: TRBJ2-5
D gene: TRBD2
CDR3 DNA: TGTGCCAGCAGCTTGGGGACTAGCGGGAAAGAAGAGACCCAGTACTTC
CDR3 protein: CASSLGTSGKEETQYF

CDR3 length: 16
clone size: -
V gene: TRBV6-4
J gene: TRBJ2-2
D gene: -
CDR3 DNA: TGTGCCAGCAGTGACTCGGGGGCCAGGGACACCGGGGAGCTGTTTTTT
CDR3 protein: CASSDSGARDTGELFF

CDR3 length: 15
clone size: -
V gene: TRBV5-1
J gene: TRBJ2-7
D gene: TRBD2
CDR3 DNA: TGCGCCAGCAGCGACAGACTAGCGTCATCCTACGAGCAGTACTTC
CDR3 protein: CASSDRLASSYEQYF

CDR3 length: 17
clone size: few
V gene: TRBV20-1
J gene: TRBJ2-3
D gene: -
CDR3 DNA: TGCAGTGCTAGAGGTTCTTCCGGGACCTCAGTGACAGATACGCAGTATTTT
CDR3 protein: CSARGSSGTSVTDTQYF

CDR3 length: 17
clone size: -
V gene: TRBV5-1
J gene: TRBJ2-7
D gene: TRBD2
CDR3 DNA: TGCGCCAGCAGCTTGGTGGGAGGGACTAGCGGGAGTAACGAGCAGTACTTC
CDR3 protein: CASSLVGGTSGSNEQYF

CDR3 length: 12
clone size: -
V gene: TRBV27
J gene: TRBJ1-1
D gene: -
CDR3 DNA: TGTGCCAGCATCCGCTCCGGGGTTGGAGCTTTCTTT
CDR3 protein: CASIRSGVGAFF

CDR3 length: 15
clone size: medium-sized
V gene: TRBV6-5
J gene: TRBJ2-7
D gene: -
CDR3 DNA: TGTGCCAGCAGTTGGTCCAGACAGATAAACTACGAGCAGTACTTC
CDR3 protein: CASSWSRQINYEQYF

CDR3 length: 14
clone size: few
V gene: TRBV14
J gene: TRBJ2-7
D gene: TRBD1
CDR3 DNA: TGTGCCAGCAGACCGACAGGGGACCGCTACGAGCAGTACTTC
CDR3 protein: CASRPTGDRYEQYF

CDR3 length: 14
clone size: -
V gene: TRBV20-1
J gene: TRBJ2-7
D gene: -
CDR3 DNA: TGCAGTGCTAGGTCGCGGACAGTGGTATACGAGCAGTACTTC
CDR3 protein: CSARSRTVVYEQYF

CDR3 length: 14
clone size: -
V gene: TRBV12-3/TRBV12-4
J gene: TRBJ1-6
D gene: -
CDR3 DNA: TGTGCCAGCAGCTTTCCGGGACGCCTCTATCCCCTCCACTTT
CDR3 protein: CASSFPGRLYPLHF

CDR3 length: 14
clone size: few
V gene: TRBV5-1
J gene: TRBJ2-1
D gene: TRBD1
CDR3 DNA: TGCGCCAGCAGCGGCCAGGGGGCCTACAATGAGCAGTTCTTC
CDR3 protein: CASSGQGAYNEQFF

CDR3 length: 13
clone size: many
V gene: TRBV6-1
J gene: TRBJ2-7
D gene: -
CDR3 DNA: TGTGCCAGCAGTGATGGACAGAGCTACGAGCAGTACTTC
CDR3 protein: CASSDGQSYEQYF

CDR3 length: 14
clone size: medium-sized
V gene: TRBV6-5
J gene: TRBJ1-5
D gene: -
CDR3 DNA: TGTGCCAGCAGTTGGAGACAAACTCGTCAGCCCCAGCATTTT
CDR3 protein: CASSWRQTRQPQHF

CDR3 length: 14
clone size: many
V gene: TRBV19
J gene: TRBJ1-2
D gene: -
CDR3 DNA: TGTGCCAGTAGCCCGAGGGGGGGCTCCTATGGCTACACCTTC
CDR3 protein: CASSPRGGSYGYTF

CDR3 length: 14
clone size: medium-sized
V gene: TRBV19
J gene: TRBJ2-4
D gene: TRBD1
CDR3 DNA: TGTGCCAGTAGTGACAGGGATCCCAAAAACATTCAGTACTTC
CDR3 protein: CASSDRDPKNIQYF

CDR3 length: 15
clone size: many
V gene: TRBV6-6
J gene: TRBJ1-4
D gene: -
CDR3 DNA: TGTGCCAGCAGTTACTACGGACACCAGGGTGAAAAACTGTTTTTT
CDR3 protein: CASSYYGHQGEKLFF

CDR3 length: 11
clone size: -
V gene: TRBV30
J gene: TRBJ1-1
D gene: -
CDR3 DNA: TGTGCCTGGTCTGTGAACACTGAAGCTTTCTTT
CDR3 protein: CAWSVNTEAFF

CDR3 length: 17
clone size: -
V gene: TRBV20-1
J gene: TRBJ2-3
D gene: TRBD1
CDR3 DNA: TGCAGTGCTAGGGGGACAGGGGGCCGAGGGTTGACAGATACGGAGTATTTT
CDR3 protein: CSARGTGGRGLTDTEYF

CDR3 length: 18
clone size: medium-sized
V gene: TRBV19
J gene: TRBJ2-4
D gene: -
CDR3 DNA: TGTGCCAGTAGTCGGACGGAGGCCCGGTCCTTAGCCAAAAACATTCAGTACTTC
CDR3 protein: CASSRTEARSLAKNIQYF

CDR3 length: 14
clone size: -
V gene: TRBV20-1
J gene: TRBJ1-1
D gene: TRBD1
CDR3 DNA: TGCAGTGCCAACAGGGGAGGGACGAACACTGAAGCTTTCTTT
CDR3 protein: CSANRGGTNTEAFF

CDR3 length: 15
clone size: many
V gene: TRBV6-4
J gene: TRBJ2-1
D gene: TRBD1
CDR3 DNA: TGTGCCAGCAGTGAAGGGACAGGGGTTAACAATGAGCAGTTCTTC
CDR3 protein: CASSEGTGVNNEQFF